The 25 T cell receptor beta chains below were found in one sample sequenced in a study of blood T cells in healthy people across ages. The use of a sample-barcoded 5' primer and a J-beta primer mix characterized a second PCR of about 6 to 11 cycles. One entry per CDR3 protein, called by TCRdb with MiXCR from the 5' RACE reads. The profile shows around 1,000,000 distinct CDR3 sequences, around two fifths of them singletons. The sample taken for sequencing was blood. These receptors originate from a man aged 18 to 35 in good health.

The chain carries TRBV12-3 or TRBV12-4 and TRBJ2-1; 14 nucleotides line up with TRBD2. The CDR3 runs to 16 residues. Losses at the gene ends were 3 bases for V and 6 bases for J; bases not matched to a gene: 4. The CDR3 coding sequence is TGTGCCAGCAGTTTGATCGGGACTAGCGGGGGCAATGAGCAGTTCTTC. The encoded protein is CASSLIGTSGGNEQFF.

The chain is built from TRBV7-2 and TRBJ2-4; 10 nucleotides align to TRBD2. The V gene's germline CDR1 is SGHTA and CDR2 FQGNSA. This CDR3 comprises 16 residues. The J segment lost 4 bases and the V segment lost 5 bases, leaving 8 bases of the junction unmatched. The CDR3 sequence is CASSPNPTSGKNIQYF. Here the CDR3 DNA reads TGTGCCAGCAGCCCTAACCCGACTAGCGGGAAAAACATTCAGTACTTC.

This chain joins TRBV29-1 and TRBJ2-5, with 7 nucleotides matching TRBD1. Trimming cost V 6 bases and J 5 bases; bases outside gene matches: 15. Germline-derived CDR1 and CDR2 are SQVTM and ANQGSEA. This CDR3 contains 15 residues. The CDR3 loop is CSVTTSQGVGETQYF. The CDR3 bases are TGCAGCGTGACAACCTCTCAGGGGGTAGGCGAGACCCAGTACTTC. The full variable domain, in which reference TRBV29-1 and TRBJ2-5 provide the parts outside the CDR3, is SAVISQKPSRDICQRGTSLTIQCQVDSQVTMMFWYRQQPGQSLTLIATANQGSEATYESGFVIDKFPISRPNLTFSTLTVSNMSPEDSSIYLCSVTTSQGVGETQYFGPGTRLLVL.

With regard to this clonotype: This may stem from a read error, because a much larger clone lies one nucleotide away. CDR3 loop: CSVDSSESTDTQYF. CDR3 nucleotide sequence: TGCAGCGTTGATTCGTCGGAGAGCACAGATACGCAGTATTTT. V usage is TRBV29-1 and J usage is TRBJ2-3; D not certain. The germline CDR1 and CDR2 sequences are SQVTM and ANQGSEA. V was pared by 3 bases and J by 0 bases, with 10 bases between. The CDR3 is 14 residues long.

This clonotype was recorded a few times. The chain uses TRBV10-3 and TRBJ2-3, with D possibly being TRBD1 (5 bases). The CDR3 runs 15 residues. V lost 10 bases, J lost 1 base, and 18 bases lay in between. Germline V gives CDR1 ENHRY, CDR2 SYGVKD. In DNA, the CDR3 is TGTGCCACCGCTTTGAGGTTGACAGGCACAGATACGCAGTATTTT. Protein: CATALRLTGTDTQYF.

V is TRBV2 and J is TRBJ2-5; D not certain. Germline CDR1 SNHLY, CDR2 FYNNEI. V was pared by 7 bases and J by 2 bases, with 14 bases between. CDR3 length: 14 amino acids. The CDR3 coding sequence is TGTGCCAGCACCCCACTCACAGAGCAAGAGACCCAGTACTTC. Translating it yields CASTPLTEQETQYF.

The chain joins TRBV18 to TRBJ2-3; possibly TRBD1 or TRBD2 for D (5 bases each). CDR3 length equals 15 residues. Between the trimmed V and J ends, which lost 0 bases and 6 bases, there was a span of 13 bases. From germline, CDR1 is KGHSH and CDR2 LQKENI. CDR3: CASSPPEGTTDTQYF. The CDR3 coding sequence is TGTGCCAGCTCACCACCGGAAGGGACCACGGATACGCAGTATTTT. Variable domain in full (rest from reference TRBV18 and TRBJ2-3): NAGVMQNPRHLVRRRGQEARLRCSPMKGHSHVYWYRQLPEEGLKFMVYLQKENIIDESGMPKERFSAEFPKEGPSILRIQQVVRGDSAAYFCASSPPEGTTDTQYFGPGTRLTVL.

The CDR3 spells CATSRVGETQYF. In nucleotides, the CDR3 is TGTGCCACCAGCAGGGTGGGAGAGACCCAGTACTTC. The chain combines TRBV6-5 with TRBJ2-5, with D possibly matching TRBD1 (5 bases). V lost 10 bases and J 4 bases, leaving 13 bases between the germline ends. The CDR3 has 12 amino acids. Germline V gene data show CDR1 as MNHEY and CDR2 as SVGAGI.

The V gene is TRBV20-1, the J gene TRBJ1-6, with D possibly TRBD1 on 5 matching bases. The germline V gene encodes CDR1 DFQATT and CDR2 SNEGSKA (reference sequence). With 3 bases removed from V and 0 bases from J, the gap between germline ends came to 12 bases. The CDR3 extends over 16 amino acids. In nucleotides, the CDR3 is TGCAGTGCTAGTTTGGACACGAGCTCCTATAATTCACCCCTCCACTTT. Residues: CSASLDTSSYNSPLHF.

The chain employs TRBV6-2 or TRBV6-3 and TRBJ1-1; D is unresolved. Germline lookup yields CDR1 MNHEY and CDR2 SVGEGT. V was shortened by 4 bases and J by 3 bases, with 15 bases between the two germline ends. The CDR3 contains 15 residues. This CDR3 reads CASSSRPPRDTEAFF. In DNA form, the CDR3 reads TGTGCCAGCAGTTCCCGGCCCCCAAGGGACACTGAAGCTTTCTTT.

The chain is built from TRBV29-1 and TRBJ2-1; D is perhaps TRBD1 or TRBD2 (5 bases each). Germline CDR1 SQVTM, CDR2 ANQGSEA. This CDR3 contains 12 residues. Trimming removed 7 bases from V and 7 bases from J, with 14 bases in between. The CDR3 DNA reads TGCAGCGGGGATGGGGGAGTAAATGAGCAGTTCTTC. Its protein is CSGDGGVNEQFF.

This clonotype was observed many times. In DNA form, the CDR3 reads TGTGCCATCAGCGTCCAAGAGACCCAGTACTTC. It translates to CAISVQETQYF. The V gene is TRBV10-3, the J gene TRBJ2-5; no definite D call. There are 11 residues in the CDR3. V gave up 6 bases and J gave up 1 base, with 3 bases separating them. Germline CDR1 ENHRY, CDR2 SYGVKD.

V usage is TRBV28 and J usage is TRBJ2-1; tentatively, D is TRBD1 or TRBD2 (7 bases each). CDR1 and CDR2 (germline): MDHEN, SYDVKM. There are 17 residues in the CDR3. With 5 bases removed from V and 7 bases from J, the gap between germline ends came to 24 bases. CDR3 nucleotides: TGTGCCAGCAGTCCCCACCCAGGGGGAGGGCCCAGTAATGAGCAGTTCTTC. It translates to CASSPHPGGGPSNEQFF.

This clonotype has more than one count but fewer than ten. The chain uses TRBV6-2 or TRBV6-3 and TRBJ1-5; D is possibly TRBD1 (5 bases). CDR3 length equals 15 residues. Germline CDR1 reads MNHEY; CDR2 reads SVGEGT. V was clipped by 2 bases and J by 5 bases, with 13 bases between them. This CDR3 is CASSYTRGTYQPQHF. Here the CDR3 DNA reads TGTGCCAGCAGTTACACCCGTGGGACTTATCAGCCCCAGCATTTT.

The chain has TRBV7-9 and TRBJ1-2; D is perhaps TRBD1 (5 bases). Germline assignment: CDR1 SEHNR and CDR2 FQNEAQ (reference sequence). V was cut by 2 bases and J by 6 bases, with 10 bases left in between. The CDR3 covers 13 residues. CDR3 sequence reads: CASSLTPGDGYTF. The CDR3 nucleotides are TGTGCCAGCAGCTTAACCCCGGGGGATGGCTACACCTTC.

This chain uses TRBV7-8 with TRBJ2-7; 9 nucleotides match TRBD1. Per germline, CDR1 SGHVS and CDR2 FQNEAQ. CDR3 length: 17 amino acids. Trimming took 1 base from V and 3 from J; bases not matched to a gene: 10. CDR3 residues: CASSLGVPGQGFYEQYF. The CDR3 DNA sequence: TGTGCCAGCAGCTTAGGGGTTCCGGGACAGGGTTTCTACGAGCAGTACTTC.

V is TRBV12-1 and J is TRBJ1-5; the listed D gene, TRBD1, was not tested against the DNA. TRBV12-1 is noted as a pseudogene. The CDR3 totals 15 residues. CDR3 nucleotides: TGTGCCAGCCGTCTCCGCCGGGACCTTCTTCAGCCCCAGCATTTT. Translation gives CASRLRRDLLQPQHF.

This clonotype appeared a single time. The rearrangement links TRBV7-9 to TRBJ1-3, with unresolved D. With 3 bases removed from V and 0 bases from J, the gap between germline ends came to 18 bases. From germline, CDR1 is SEHNR and CDR2 FQNEAQ (reference sequence). This CDR3 spans 18 amino acids. The CDR3: CASSLKGSGAISGNTIYF. CDR3 coding DNA: TGTGCCAGCAGCTTGAAAGGTTCGGGAGCCATCTCTGGAAACACCATATATTTT.

The chain employs TRBV20-1 and TRBJ1-4; perhaps TRBD1 as D (5 bases). Trimming removed 1 base at V and 3 bases at J, with 15 bases between. Germline V lookup: CDR1 DFQATT, CDR2 SNEGSKA (reference sequence). This CDR3 has 16 residues. In DNA form, the CDR3 reads TGCAGTGCTAGAGGCTGGCGGGGAGGGGCTAATGAAAAACTGTTTTTT. It yields the protein CSARGWRGGANEKLFF.

The chain links TRBV20-1 to TRBJ2-3; TRBD2 aligns across 15 bases. Germline V gene data show CDR1 as DFQATT and CDR2 as SNEGSKA (reference sequence). V lost 1 base to trimming and J lost 0 bases; unmatched junction nucleotides: 11. This CDR3 contains 20 residues. For the CDR3, the DNA is TGCAGTGCTAGAGGCACCTGGGGACTAGCGGGGGGTCAAAGCACAGATACGCAGTATTTT. Protein: CSARGTWGLAGGQSTDTQYF.

This clonotype showed up just a few times. The rearrangement links TRBV7-9 to TRBJ2-1; TRBD2 matches at 9 bases. The CDR3 extends over 14 amino acids. The trim removed 3 bases at V and 5 bases at J, leaving 2 bases unmatched. CDR1 SEHNR and CDR2 FQNEAQ come from the germline V gene (reference sequence). The CDR3 DNA sequence: TGTGCCAGCAGCTTTGCGGGGGGGAACAATGAGCAGTTCTTC. Protein: CASSFAGGNNEQFF.

This clonotype appeared a few times. The rearrangement joins TRBV20-1 to TRBJ1-1, with 9 bases that match TRBD1. The ends lost 0 bases at V and 1 base at J; junction bases unmatched: 3. From germline, CDR1 is DFQATT and CDR2 SNEGSKA (reference sequence). CDR3 length equals 15 residues. The CDR3 DNA sequence: TGCAGTGCTAGAGATAGGGACAGGGCGAACACTGAAGCTTTCTTT. It specifies CSARDRDRANTEAFF.

The table lists this clonotype with a count of one. The V gene is TRBV5-1, the J gene TRBJ2-1, with D perhaps TRBD1 or TRBD2 (5 bases each). The J call could be wrong; TRBJ2-7 is a better fit for the DNA end. The CDR3 has 16 residues. Germline V CDR1 and CDR2: SGHRS, YFSETQ. CDR3: CASSLRQGRTHNEQYF. The DNA for the CDR3 is TGCGCCAGCAGCTTGCGGCAGGGACGGACACACAATGAGCAGTACTTC.

Only a few counts were recorded for this clonotype. The V gene is TRBV14, the J gene TRBJ1-2; tentatively, D is TRBD1 (5 bases). The germline V gene encodes CDR1 SGHDN and CDR2 FVKESK. The CDR3 sequence is 15 residues long. Trimming took 5 bases from V and 7 from J, leaving 20 bases between them. CDR3 residues: CASSYVRGTVGGYTF. The CDR3 DNA reads TGTGCCAGCAGCTACGTAAGAGGGACTGTAGGTGGCTACACCTTC.

This clonotype was seen many times. This sequence joins TRBV4-3 and TRBJ1-2; D is undetermined. Germline CDR1 reads LGHNA; CDR2 reads YSLEER. This CDR3 is built from 16 residues. Trimming removed 0 bases from V and 8 bases from J, with 19 bases in between. The CDR3 loop reads CASSQDHSSGQWGYTF. DNA for the CDR3: TGCGCCAGCAGCCAAGATCATTCGTCCGGTCAGTGGGGCTACACCTTC.